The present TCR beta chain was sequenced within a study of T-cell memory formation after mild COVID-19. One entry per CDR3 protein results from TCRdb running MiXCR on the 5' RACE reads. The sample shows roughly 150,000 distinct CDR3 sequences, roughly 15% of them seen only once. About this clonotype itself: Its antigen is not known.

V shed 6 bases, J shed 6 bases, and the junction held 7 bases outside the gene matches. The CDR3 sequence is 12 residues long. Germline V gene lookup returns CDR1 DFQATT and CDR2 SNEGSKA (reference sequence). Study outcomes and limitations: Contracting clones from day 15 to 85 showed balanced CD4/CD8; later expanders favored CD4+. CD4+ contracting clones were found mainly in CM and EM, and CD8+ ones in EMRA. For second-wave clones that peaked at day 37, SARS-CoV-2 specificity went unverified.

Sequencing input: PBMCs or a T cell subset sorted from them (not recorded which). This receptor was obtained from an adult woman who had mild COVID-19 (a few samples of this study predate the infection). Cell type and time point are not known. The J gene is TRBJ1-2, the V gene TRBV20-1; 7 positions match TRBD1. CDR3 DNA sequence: TGCAGTGCACGACAGGGTGGGCATGGCTACACCTTC. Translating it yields CSARQGGHGYTF.